This T cell receptor beta chain came from a study of shared clonotypes between healthy human individuals. Trimming cost V 6 bases and J 1 base, with 18 bases left between them. The CDR3 length is 17 residues. The germline V gene has CDR1 SGHTA and CDR2 FQGTGA. Some clones are missing from TCRdb's copy, which holds only in-frame ones; the method was immunoSEQ multiplex PCR. Among 740,000 or so clones listed, around four fifths were seen once. This rearrangement joins TRBV7-3 to TRBJ2-2, with no clear D. The source material was memory CD4+ T cells sorted from blood. As for subset: CD45RA-negative fraction. This clonotype originated in a woman in her twenties or thirties in good health. The CDR3 nucleotides read TGTGCCAGCAGTGCCGGGCTTGGCTCAGGGAACACCGGGGAGCTGTTTTTT. The encoded protein is CASSAGLGSGNTGELFF.